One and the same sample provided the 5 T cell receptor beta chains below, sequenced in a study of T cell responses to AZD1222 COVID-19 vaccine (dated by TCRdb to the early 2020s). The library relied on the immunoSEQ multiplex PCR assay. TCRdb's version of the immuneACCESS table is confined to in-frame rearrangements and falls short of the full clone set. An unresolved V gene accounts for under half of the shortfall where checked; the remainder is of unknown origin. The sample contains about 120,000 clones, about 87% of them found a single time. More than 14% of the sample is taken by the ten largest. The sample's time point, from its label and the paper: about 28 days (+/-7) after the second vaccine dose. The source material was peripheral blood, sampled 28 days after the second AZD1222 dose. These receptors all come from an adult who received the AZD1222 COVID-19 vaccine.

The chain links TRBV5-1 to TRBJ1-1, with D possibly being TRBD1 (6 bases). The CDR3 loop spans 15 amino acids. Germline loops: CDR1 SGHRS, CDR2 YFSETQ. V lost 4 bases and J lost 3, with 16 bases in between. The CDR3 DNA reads TGCGCCAGCAGCCCCCAGAAGGACAGACACACTGAAGCTTTCTTT. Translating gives CASSPQKDRHTEAFF.

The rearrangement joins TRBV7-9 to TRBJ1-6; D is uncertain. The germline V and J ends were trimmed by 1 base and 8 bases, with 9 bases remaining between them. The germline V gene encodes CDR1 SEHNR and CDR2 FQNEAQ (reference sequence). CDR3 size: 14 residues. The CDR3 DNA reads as TGTGCCAGCAGCTTAGGCACTCAGGATTCACCCCTCCACTTT. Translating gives CASSLGTQDSPLHF.

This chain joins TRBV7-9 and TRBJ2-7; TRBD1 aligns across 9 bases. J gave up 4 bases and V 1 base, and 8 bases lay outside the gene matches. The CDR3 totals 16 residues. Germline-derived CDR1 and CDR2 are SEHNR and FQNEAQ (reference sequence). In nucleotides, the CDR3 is TGTGCCAGCAGCTTAGAAGGAGGGACAGGGTGGTACGAGCAGTACTTC. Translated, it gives CASSLEGGTGWYEQYF.

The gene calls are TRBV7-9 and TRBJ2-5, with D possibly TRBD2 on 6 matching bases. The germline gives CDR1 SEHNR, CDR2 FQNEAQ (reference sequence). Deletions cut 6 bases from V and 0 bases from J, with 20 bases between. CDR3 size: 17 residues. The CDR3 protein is CASSSLGRGIYQETQYF. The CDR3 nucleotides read TGTGCCAGCAGTTCCCTCGGACGGGGGATATACCAAGAGACCCAGTACTTC.

The CDR3 here is CASSQRTGQGASTDTQYF. The CDR3 region has the DNA TGCGCCAGCAGCCAAAGGACGGGACAGGGGGCGAGCACAGATACGCAGTATTTT. The rearrangement joins TRBV4-1 to TRBJ2-3, with 12 bases fitting TRBD1. The ends lost 2 bases at V and 0 bases at J; junction bases unmatched: 6. This CDR3 contains 18 residues. Germline CDR1 reads MGHRA; CDR2 reads YSYEKL.